These 19 T cell receptor beta chains share one sample of origin, sequenced in a study of T cell repertoires in cytomegalovirus infection. MiXCR, run by TCRdb on the reads, gives a single entry per CDR3 protein. Here the sample spans about 770,000 distinct CDR3 sequences, under 35% being singletons. These receptors' antigens are unknown. Sample: cultured CD8+ T cells from PBMCs, taken from culture after CMV antigen stimulation. These receptor sequences come from a human donor in good health (CMV status not recorded). Some clones in this sample may be carry-over from other donors' samples.

This clonotype was counted a few times. This chain joins TRBV6-1 and TRBJ2-5, with 7 bases fitting TRBD1. With V trimmed by 6 bases and J by 5 bases, 6 bases remained unmatched. Germline values: CDR1 MNHNS, CDR2 SASEGT. The CDR3 runs to 13 residues. The CDR3 nucleotides read TGTGCCAGCAGAACAGGGGTTTACGAGACCCAGTACTTC. This translates into CASRTGVYETQYF.

This clonotype was seen a handful of times. The V and J genes are TRBV27 and TRBJ1-5; D remains unclear. This CDR3 is 15 amino acids long. Germline V gene lookup returns CDR1 MNHEY and CDR2 SMNVEV (reference sequence). Trimming took off 4 bases at V and 1 base at J, with 11 bases between the two ends. The CDR3 sequence is CASSYLGRSNQPQHF. CDR3 sequence (DNA): TGTGCCAGCAGTTACTTGGGCCGCAGCAATCAGCCCCAGCATTTT.

J is TRBJ1-5 and V is TRBV27; no reliable D call. From germline, CDR1 is MNHEY and CDR2 SMNVEV (reference sequence). The CDR3 is 14 amino acids. Trimming stripped 6 bases from V and 5 bases from J, with 14 bases between. The CDR3 region has the DNA TGTGCCAGCAGGGGCGGGAACCCTGATCAGCCCCAGCATTTT. Translated: CASRGGNPDQPQHF.

This clonotype was detected only a few times. The chain links TRBV6-5 to TRBJ1-6; the D is unclear. V lost 0 bases to trimming and J lost 8 bases, with 14 bases between them. The CDR3 is 16 residues long. CDR1 is MNHEY, CDR2 SVGAGI, per germline. The CDR3 DNA reads TGTGCCAGCAGTTACTCCGTTCCGGGAGGTCATTCACCCCTCCACTTT. It translates to CASSYSVPGGHSPLHF.

The V and J genes are TRBV7-9 and TRBJ2-3; D may match TRBD1 or TRBD2 (5 bases each). V lost 5 bases, J lost 1 base, and 13 bases lay in between. CDR3 length: 15 amino acids. Germline V gene sequence: CDR1 SEHNR, CDR2 FQNEAQ (reference sequence). CDR3 coding DNA: TGTGCCAGCAGCCCCTCCGGGGCCCGCACAGATACGCAGTATTTT. Protein: CASSPSGARTDTQYF. Filled out from reference TRBV7-9 and TRBJ2-3, the complete variable domain reads DTGVSQNPRHKITKRGQNVTFRCDPISEHNRLYWYRQTLGQGPEFLTYFQNEAQLEKSRLLSDRFSAERPKGSFSTLEIQRTEQGDSAMYLCASSPSGARTDTQYFGPGTRLTVL.

This clonotype was seen a handful of times. This sequence joins TRBV6-6 and TRBJ2-1; 12 bases align to TRBD2. Germline CDR1 is MNHNY and CDR2 is SVGAGI (reference sequence). Losses at the gene ends were 6 bases for V and 8 bases for J; bases not matched to a gene: 11. CDR3 size: 16 residues. CDR3: CASSLTSGGPAHEQFF. The CDR3 nucleotides read TGTGCCAGCAGCTTAACTAGCGGGGGGCCGGCACATGAGCAGTTCTTC.

At least ten counts were recorded for this clonotype. The chain has TRBV7-2 and TRBJ1-3; possibly TRBD1 for D (5 bases). Trimming shortened V by 5 bases and J by 7 bases, and 15 bases separated the two germline ends. CDR1 and CDR2 (germline): SGHTA, FQGNSA. CDR3 length: 14 amino acids. CDR3 sequence reads: CASSRGQGRNTIYF. In nucleotides, the CDR3 is TGTGCCAGCAGCCGAGGACAAGGGCGGAACACCATATATTTT.

This clonotype was seen at least ten times. The chain combines TRBV7-2 with TRBJ2-1; 7 bases map to TRBD2. Germline CDR1 and CDR2: SGHTA and FQGNSA. The junction had 15 bases not matched to a gene; V was cut back by 5 bases and J by 11 bases. This CDR3 is built from 15 residues. CDR3 sequence reads: CASSRPPFVRGKQFF. The CDR3 DNA reads TGTGCCAGCAGCCGACCCCCCTTTGTGCGGGGGAAGCAGTTCTTC.

The chain carries TRBV12-3 or TRBV12-4 and TRBJ2-1; perhaps TRBD1 as D (6 bases). The CDR3 is 15 amino acids. V was cut by 4 bases and J by 7 bases, with 17 bases left in between. DNA for the CDR3: TGTGCCAGCAGTTCGGACAGTAAGTGGTTAAATGAGCAGTTCTTC. Its protein is CASSSDSKWLNEQFF.

The CDR3 DNA follows: TGTGCTAGTGGTCAACCCGGGACAGGAGGGATCTATGAGCAGTTCTTC. This translates into CASGQPGTGGIYEQFF. This rearrangement joins TRBV12-5 to TRBJ2-1; 8 nucleotides align to TRBD1. The germline CDR1 and CDR2 sequences are LGHNT and FRNRAP. The CDR3 runs 16 residues. V dropped 5 bases and J dropped 8; count of bases not matched to a gene: 14.

The gene calls are TRBV27 and TRBJ1-2; the D gene is possibly TRBD1 (5 bases). Trimming shortened V by 4 bases and J by 5 bases, and 14 bases separated the two germline ends. Germline CDR1 MNHEY, CDR2 SMNVEV (reference sequence). This CDR3 contains 14 residues. CDR3 nucleotides: TGTGCCAGCAGTTCGGGACGGGGAATATATGGCTACACCTTC. Protein: CASSSGRGIYGYTF.

The chain is built from TRBV2 and TRBJ2-2, with TRBD2 matching over 8 bases. Germline V CDR1 and CDR2: SNHLY, FYNNEI. The CDR3 is made up of 17 amino acids. The trim removed 7 bases at V and 2 bases at J, leaving 12 bases unmatched. The CDR3 loop is CASTQLPAGANTGELFF. CDR3 in DNA: TGTGCCAGCACCCAACTCCCAGCGGGGGCAAACACCGGGGAGCTGTTTTTT.

The chain links TRBV29-1 to TRBJ1-2, with TRBD1 identical over 8 bases. CDR1 and CDR2 (germline): SQVTM, ANQGSEA. Trimming removed 4 bases from V and 5 bases from J; junction bases left unmatched: 9. The CDR3 is 14 amino acids. In DNA form, the CDR3 reads TGCAGCGTTGGGGGAGGACGACAGGGGTATGGCTACACCTTC. Amino acids: CSVGGGRQGYGYTF.

This chain connects TRBV6-2 or TRBV6-3 to TRBJ2-7; 8 bases fit TRBD2. The CDR3 spans 17 residues. The germline V gene encodes CDR1 MNHEY and CDR2 SVGEGT. Germline trimming cut 2 bases from V and 2 bases from J; bases unmatched to any gene: 11. CDR3 residues: CASSYPTDGGAPYEQYF. CDR3 in DNA: TGTGCCAGCAGTTACCCTACTGACGGGGGGGCCCCCTACGAGCAGTACTTC.

In its sample, this clonotype was seen a few times. The chain combines TRBV6-5 with TRBJ1-4; no clear D gene. The ends were cut back, 0 bases at V and 8 bases at J, with 16 bases in the middle. Germline CDR1 MNHEY, CDR2 SVGAGI. The CDR3 spans 16 residues. This chain's CDR3 is CASSYSSGRVGEKLFF. DNA for the CDR3: TGTGCCAGCAGTTACTCGAGCGGTAGGGTTGGGGAAAAACTGTTTTTT.

This clonotype was seen more than once but under ten times. The chain couples TRBV19 to TRBJ1-1; 7 nucleotides agree with TRBD1. CDR1 is LNHDA and CDR2 is SQIVND in the germline V gene (reference sequence). The CDR3 totals 15 residues. V lost 5 bases to trimming and J lost 2 bases; unmatched junction nucleotides: 8. The CDR3 bases are TGTGCCAGTAGTCTCACCTACAGGGGCAACACTGAAGCTTTCTTT. It translates to CASSLTYRGNTEAFF.

The rearrangement links TRBV24-1 to TRBJ2-1, with unresolved D. V was trimmed by 6 bases and J by 8 bases, leaving 10 bases between them. This CDR3 region has 12 residues. Per germline, CDR1 KGHDR and CDR2 SFDVKD. The CDR3 sequence is CATSNRNHEQFF. In nucleotides, the CDR3 is TGTGCCACCAGTAATAGGAACCATGAGCAGTTCTTC.

The genes are TRBV20-1 and TRBJ2-5, with 10 bases lining up with TRBD2. J lost 0 bases, V lost 2 bases, and 3 bases had no gene match. CDR1 and CDR2 (germline): DFQATT, SNEGSKA (reference sequence). This CDR3 contains 15 residues. CDR3 bases: TGCAGTGCTAGACCGGGACTAGCGTACCAAGAGACCCAGTACTTC. As protein: CSARPGLAYQETQYF.

This clonotype was observed a handful of times. V is TRBV4-1 and J is TRBJ2-1, with TRBD2 matching over 12 bases. Germline CDR1 MGHRA, CDR2 YSYEKL. The V segment lost 0 bases and the J segment 7 bases; nucleotides outside the gene matches: 4. The CDR3 length is 16 residues. CDR3 in amino acids: CASSQDALAGGNEQFF. In nucleotides, the CDR3 is TGCGCCAGCAGCCAAGACGCGCTAGCGGGGGGGAATGAGCAGTTCTTC.